The present entry profiles one TCR beta chain with its context. Antigen specificity is unknown. Repertoires were generated with immunoSEQ multiplex PCR, while TCRdb's copy carries only in-frame clones and drops some. The repertoire holds 150,000 to 250,000 clones, roughly nine tenths seen once, with under 4% in the top ten. The CDR3 is 15 amino acids. The germline V gene has CDR1 SGHDN and CDR2 FVKESK. Between the trimmed V and J ends, which lost 1 base and 0 bases, there was a span of 7 bases. The data are from a study of T cell responses to AZD1222 COVID-19 vaccine. Overall study findings and caveats: Elevations in Spike-specific TCR breadth and depth followed administration of two AZD1222 doses. Close to half of all spike-specific TCRs reportedly target regions of the variants that are unmutated. After the peak T cell response, and only then, were repertoires sampled. Regions 160-218 and 743-854 held dominance among vaccine-associated CD4 TCRs, which spanned spike.

Source: peripheral blood, taken 28 days after the second AZD1222 dose. The TCR was taken from an adult who received the AZD1222 COVID-19 vaccine. This chain joins TRBV14 and TRBJ2-1, with D unclear. The CDR3 region has the DNA TGTGCCAGCAGCCAAGGTCAGTACTCCTACAATGAGCAGTTCTTC. Translated: CASSQGQYSYNEQFF.